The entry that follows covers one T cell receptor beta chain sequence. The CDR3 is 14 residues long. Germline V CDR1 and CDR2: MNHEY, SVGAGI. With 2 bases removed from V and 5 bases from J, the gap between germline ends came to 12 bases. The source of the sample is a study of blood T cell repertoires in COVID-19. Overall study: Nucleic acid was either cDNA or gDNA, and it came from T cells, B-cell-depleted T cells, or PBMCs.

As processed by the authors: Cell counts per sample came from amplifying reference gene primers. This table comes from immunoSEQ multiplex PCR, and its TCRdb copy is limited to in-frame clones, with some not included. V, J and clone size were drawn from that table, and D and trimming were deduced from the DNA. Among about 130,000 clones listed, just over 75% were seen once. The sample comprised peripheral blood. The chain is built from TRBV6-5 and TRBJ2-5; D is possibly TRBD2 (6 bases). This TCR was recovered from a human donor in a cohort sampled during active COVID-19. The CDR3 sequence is CASSYGVGGETQYF. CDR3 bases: TGTGCCAGCAGTTACGGGGTTGGAGGGGAGACCCAGTACTTC.